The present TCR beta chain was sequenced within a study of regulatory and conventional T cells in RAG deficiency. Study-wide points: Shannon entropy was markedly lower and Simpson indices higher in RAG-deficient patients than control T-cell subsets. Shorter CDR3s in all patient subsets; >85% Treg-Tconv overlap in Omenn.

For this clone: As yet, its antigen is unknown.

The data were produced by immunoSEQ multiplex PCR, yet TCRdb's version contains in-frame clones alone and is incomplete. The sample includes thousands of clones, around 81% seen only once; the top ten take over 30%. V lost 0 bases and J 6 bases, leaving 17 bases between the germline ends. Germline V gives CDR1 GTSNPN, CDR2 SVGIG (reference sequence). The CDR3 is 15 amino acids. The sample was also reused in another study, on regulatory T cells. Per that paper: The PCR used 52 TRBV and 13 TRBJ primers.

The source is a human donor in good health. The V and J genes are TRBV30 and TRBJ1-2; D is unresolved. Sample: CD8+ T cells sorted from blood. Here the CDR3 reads CAWSVFLGSNDGYTF. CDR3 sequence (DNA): TGTGCCTGGAGTGTATTTCTCGGAAGCAATGATGGCTACACCTTC.